The sequence of this TCR beta chain was determined in a study of blood T cells in healthy people across ages (dated by TCRdb to between 2015 and 2017). As for the study more broadly: In model experiments, template switching captured roughly one uniquely barcoded TCR beta cDNA molecule for every two T cells. The donors were split into four age groups: young (average around 16 years), middle-aged (roughly 42), aged (roughly 60) and long-lived (roughly 86). For two donors (one aged 18 to 29 and one aged 80 or older), the study analyzed two additional independent replicas of 1 million unique cDNA reads from the same blood draw. Donors of different ages were randomly distributed across sequencing lanes to avoid experimental bias. Using deep sequencing normalized with unique cDNA molecular identifiers, the study measured how TCR beta repertoire diversity changes with age. Summary of the overall study and its limitations: Conclusive comparison of naive and antigen-experienced compartments was prevented by the profiling of bulk unsorted PBMCs. Estimates of total diversity from one million sequenced T cells were regarded as lower bounds and underestimates. There was a strong correlation between observed TCR beta diversity and the percentage of naive T cells measured by flow cytometry. Donor CMV infection status was unknown, potentially confounding age-related changes in expanded clonotypes. As age increased, observed TCR beta diversity per million T cells dropped in a roughly linear way, and a significant reduction was already evident by age 40. Compared with the aged group, more naive CD4+ T cells, fewer expanded clones and increased TCR diversity were shown by the long-lived group, suggesting age selection.

Trimming leaves V shorter by 3 bases and J shorter by 2 bases, with the junction holding 2 bases beyond the gene matches. The germline V gene (reference sequence) gives CDR1 as GTSNPN and CDR2 as SVGIG. Inclusive of the bounding cysteine and phenylalanine, the CDR3 is 14 residues long. Solely the CDR3 DNA is kept, with 42 bases framed from the first base. Systemically healthy Caucasian individuals from Russia, 35 to 50 in total and aged about 6 to 95 years, were included as donors. About 10 milliliters of peripheral blood were collected from each donor into EDTA-treated Vacutainer tubes. Ficoll-Paque density-gradient centrifugation was used to isolate PBMCs, with at least 6 million obtained per sample. Total RNA was extracted from PBMCs with Trizol reagent, with at least 6 micrograms obtained per sample. For every donor, flow cytometry on a PBMC aliquot measured the percentage of naive CD45RAhigh/CD27high T cells.

Libraries were constructed by 5' RACE. The sequencer listed for this sample is Illumina HiSeq 2500. A second PCR of 7 to 11 cycles was performed with a sample-barcoded 5' primer and a J-beta primer mix. Each TCR beta cDNA molecule received a unique molecular identifier from a template-switch 5' adaptor carrying 12 random nucleotides. At least 2.5 million CDR3-containing paired-end reads were obtained from each sample. The Mint cDNA synthesis kit, primed by a TRBC-specific oligonucleotide, was used to synthesize first-strand cDNA from all RNA. Following uracil-DNA glycosylase treatment, all cDNA underwent a first 18-cycle PCR with the universal primers M1SS and BC2_uni_R. As for the authors' bioinformatics: Each sample was normalized by randomly selecting 1 million high-quality reads, each carrying a distinct molecular identifier. Reads with shared molecular identifiers were discarded instead of being binned into consensus sequences. CDR3 identification, clonotype clustering and error correction used MiTCR with a Q25 quality threshold and the strictest error-elimination algorithm. A nonparametric unseen species model with Euler transformation was used to estimate lower-bound total TCR beta diversity. Using fastp trimming at Q25 and MiXCR clonotype assembly, TCRdb reanalyzed the public sequencing data and kept in-frame beta chains. For every CDR3 protein sequence, its rows merge into one entry that carries the most common genes and DNA. The V and J calls and clone size are TCRdb's, not the authors'. For this sample there are about 770,000 distinct CDR3 sequences; 44% appear just once. About 19% of the sample is held by the ten biggest clonotypes.

With regard to this clonotype: Its recognized antigen is unknown. Base qualities are not at hand, and no much larger clone is one base apart.

The sequence came from a man aged 55 to 70 in good health. The sample was blood. Recombination joined TRBV30 with TRBJ2-1, with TRBD1 identical over 9 junction bases. The DNA sequence reads TGTGCCTGGAGCACAGGGGGCGCCTACAATGAGCAGTTCTTC. Its product reads: CAWSTGGAYNEQFF.